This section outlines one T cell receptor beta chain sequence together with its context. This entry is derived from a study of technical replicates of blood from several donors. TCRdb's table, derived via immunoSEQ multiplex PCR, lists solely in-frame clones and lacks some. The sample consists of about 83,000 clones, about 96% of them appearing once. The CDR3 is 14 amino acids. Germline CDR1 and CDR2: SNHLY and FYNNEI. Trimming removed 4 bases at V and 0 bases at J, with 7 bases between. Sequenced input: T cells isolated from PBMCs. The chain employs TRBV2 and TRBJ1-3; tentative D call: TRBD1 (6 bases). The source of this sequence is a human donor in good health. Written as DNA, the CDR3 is TGTGCCAGCAGTGGGACAGACTCTGGAAACACCATATATTTT. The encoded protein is CASSGTDSGNTIYF.